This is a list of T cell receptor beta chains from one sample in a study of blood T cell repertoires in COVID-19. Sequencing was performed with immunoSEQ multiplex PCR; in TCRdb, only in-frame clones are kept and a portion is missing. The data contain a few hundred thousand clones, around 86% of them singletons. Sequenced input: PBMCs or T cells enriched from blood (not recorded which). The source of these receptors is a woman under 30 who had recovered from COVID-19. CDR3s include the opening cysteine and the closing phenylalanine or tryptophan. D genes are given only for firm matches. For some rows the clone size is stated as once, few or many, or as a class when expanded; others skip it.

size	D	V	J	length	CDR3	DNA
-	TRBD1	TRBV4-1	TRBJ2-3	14	CASSRQGMTDTQYF	TGCGCCAGCAGCCGACAGGGTATGACAGATACGCAGTATTTT
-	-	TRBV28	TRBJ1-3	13	CASSDRVGNTIYF	TGTGCCAGCAGTGACCGGGTCGGAAACACCATATATTTT
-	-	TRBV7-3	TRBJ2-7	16	CASSLRRGLGLYEQYF	TGTGCCAGCAGCTTAAGGCGGGGGCTAGGACTATACGAGCAGTACTTC
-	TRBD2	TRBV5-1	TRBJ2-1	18	CASSLGSSGGAAYNEQFF	TGCGCCAGCAGCTTGGGGTCAAGCGGGGGGGCCGCCTACAATGAGCAGTTCTTC
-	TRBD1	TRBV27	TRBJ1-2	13	CASSFGDSYGYTF	TGTGCCAGCAGTTTTGGGGACAGTTATGGCTACACCTTC
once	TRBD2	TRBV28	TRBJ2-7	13	CASTAGGRDEQYF	TGTGCCAGCACGGCGGGGGGCAGGGATGAGCAGTACTTC
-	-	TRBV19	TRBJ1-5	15	CASSFQGRSNQPQHF	TGTGCCAGTAGTTTCCAGGGGCGTAGCAATCAGCCCCAGCATTTT
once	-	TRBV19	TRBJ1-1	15	CASSIAAGLDTEAFF	TGTGCCAGTAGTATAGCGGCAGGGCTAGACACTGAAGCTTTCTTT
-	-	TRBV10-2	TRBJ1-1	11	CASSDFGEAFF	TGCGCCAGCAGTGATTTCGGTGAAGCTTTCTTT
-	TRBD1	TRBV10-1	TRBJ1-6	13	CASKGQLNSPLHF	TGCGCCAGCAAGGGACAGCTAAATTCACCCCTCCACTTT
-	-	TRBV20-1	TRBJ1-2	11	CSASDSYGYTF	TGCAGTGCTAGTGACAGCTATGGCTACACCTTC
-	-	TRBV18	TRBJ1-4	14	CASSPQGGVEKLFF	TGTGCCAGCTCACCACAGGGAGGCGTTGAAAAACTGTTTTTT
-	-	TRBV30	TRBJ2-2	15	CAWSVQTTTTGELFF	TGTGCCTGGAGTGTACAGACCACAACGACCGGGGAGCTGTTTTTT
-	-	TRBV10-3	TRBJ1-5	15	CAISEKDIVGQPQHF	TGTGCCATCAGTGAGAAGGACATAGTAGGTCAGCCCCAGCATTTT
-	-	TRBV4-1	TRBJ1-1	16	CASSQVRGRLNTEAFF	TGCGCCAGCAGCCAAGTACGCGGCAGATTGAACACTGAAGCTTTCTTT
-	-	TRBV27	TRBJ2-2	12	CASSPGIGELFF	TGTGCCAGCAGCCCAGGGATCGGGGAGCTGTTTTTT
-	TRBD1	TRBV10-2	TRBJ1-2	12	CATGTGSYGYTF	TGCGCCACCGGGACAGGGAGCTATGGCTACACCTTC
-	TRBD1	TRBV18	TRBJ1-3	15	CASSPRDSSGNTIYF	TGTGCCAGCTCACCCCGGGACAGCTCTGGAAACACCATATATTTT
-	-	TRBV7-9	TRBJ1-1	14	CASSLDAGNTEAFF	TGTGCCAGCAGCTTAGACGCGGGGAACACTGAAGCTTTCTTT
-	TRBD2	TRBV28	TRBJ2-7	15	CASSSSLAGEGEQYF	TGTGCCAGCAGTTCATCACTAGCGGGAGAAGGTGAGCAGTACTTC
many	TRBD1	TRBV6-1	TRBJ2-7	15	CASSEGTGFGYEQYF	TGTGCCAGCAGTGAAGGGACAGGCTTCGGCTACGAGCAGTACTTC
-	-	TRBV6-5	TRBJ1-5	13	CASSPGANQPQHF	TGTGCCAGCAGTCCCGGAGCCAATCAGCCCCAGCATTTT
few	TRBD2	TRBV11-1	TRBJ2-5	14	CASSLPTSGETQYF	TGTGCCAGCAGCTTGCCGACTAGCGGGGAGACCCAGTACTTC
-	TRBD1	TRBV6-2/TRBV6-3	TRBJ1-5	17	CASSSLLDRGSNQPQHF	TGTGCCAGCAGCTCCCTCTTAGACAGGGGGAGCAATCAGCCCCAGCATTTT
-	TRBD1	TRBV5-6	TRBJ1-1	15	CASRIRGLGATEAFF	TGTGCCAGCAGGATCAGGGGGCTAGGGGCCACTGAAGCTTTCTTT
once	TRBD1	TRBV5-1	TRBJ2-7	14	CASSFRDSYDEQYF	TGCGCCAGCAGCTTCCGGGACAGCTACGACGAGCAGTACTTC
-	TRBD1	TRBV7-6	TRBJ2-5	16	CASSTRQGALGETQYF	TGTGCCAGCAGCACCCGACAGGGGGCGTTAGGAGAGACCCAGTACTTC
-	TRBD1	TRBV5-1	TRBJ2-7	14	CASSGGTGPYEQYF	TGCGCCAGCAGCGGCGGGACAGGGCCCTACGAGCAGTACTTC
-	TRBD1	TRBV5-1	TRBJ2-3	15	CASSTGTGSTDTQYF	TGCGCCAGCAGCACCGGGACAGGGAGCACAGATACGCAGTATTTT
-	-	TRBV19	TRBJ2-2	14	CASSRQGGGGELFF	TGTGCCAGTAGTCGGCAGGGAGGAGGGGGGGAGCTGTTTTTT
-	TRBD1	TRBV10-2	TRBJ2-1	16	CASSAGTGESYNEQFF	TGCGCCAGCAGCGCCGGGACAGGGGAATCCTACAATGAGCAGTTCTTC
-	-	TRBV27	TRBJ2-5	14	CASSLGGGGETQYF	TGTGCCAGCAGTTTAGGGGGGGGCGGGGAGACCCAGTACTTC
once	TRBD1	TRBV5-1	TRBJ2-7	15	CASSPEGQGSYEQYF	TGCGCCAGCAGCCCGGAGGGACAGGGAAGCTACGAGCAGTACTTC
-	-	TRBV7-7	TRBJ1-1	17	CASSPSQGLVRDTEAFF	TGTGCTAGCAGCCCCTCCCAGGGCCTGGTACGGGACACTGAAGCTTTCTTT
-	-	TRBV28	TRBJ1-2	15	CASSSLDRLGIGYTF	TGTGCCAGCAGTTCCCTCGACAGGCTTGGTATCGGCTACACCTTC
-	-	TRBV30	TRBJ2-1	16	CAWSLMGGASYNEQFF	TGTGCCTGGAGCCTTATGGGGGGGGCGTCCTACAATGAGCAGTTCTTC
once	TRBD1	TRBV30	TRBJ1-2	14	CAWSPGQVRGGYTF	TGTGCCTGGAGTCCGGGACAGGTTCGGGGTGGCTACACCTTC
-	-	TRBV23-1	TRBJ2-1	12	CVDRIGYNEQFF	TGCGTCGACAGGATCGGATACAATGAGCAGTTCTTC
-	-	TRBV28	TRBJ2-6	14	CASSFSSGANVLTF	TGTGCCAGCAGTTTCAGCTCTGGGGCCAACGTCCTGACTTTC
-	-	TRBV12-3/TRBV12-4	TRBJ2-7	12	CASSPNSYEQYF	TGTGCCAGCAGCCCTAACTCCTACGAGCAGTACTTC
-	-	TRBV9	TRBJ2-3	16	CASSVEAGIGTDTQYF	TGTGCCAGCAGCGTAGAGGCAGGGATCGGAACAGATACGCAGTATTTT
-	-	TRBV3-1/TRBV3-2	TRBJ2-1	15	CASSQDFTGYNEQFF	TGTGCCAGCAGCCAAGACTTTACAGGGTACAATGAGCAGTTCTTC
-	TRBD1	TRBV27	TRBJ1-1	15	CASGWGDRVNTEAFF	TGTGCCAGCGGCTGGGGGGACAGGGTTAACACTGAAGCTTTCTTT
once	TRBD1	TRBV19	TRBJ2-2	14	CASWGQTETGELFF	TGTGCCAGCTGGGGACAGACCGAGACCGGGGAGCTGTTTTTT
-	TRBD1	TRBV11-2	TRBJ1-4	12	CASSWGQEKLFF	TGTGCCAGCAGCTGGGGACAGGAAAAACTGTTTTTT
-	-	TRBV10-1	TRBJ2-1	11	CASSERDEQFF	TGCGCCAGCAGTGAAAGAGATGAGCAGTTCTTC
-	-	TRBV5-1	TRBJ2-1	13	CASSVGDYNEQFF	TGCGCCAGCAGTGTCGGGGACTACAATGAGCAGTTCTTC